The 13 T cell receptor beta chains in this list originate from one sample, sequenced in a study of neurological immune-mediated disorders. TCRdb itself ran the 5' RACE reads through MiXCR, one entry per CDR3 protein. The sample carries 95,000 or so distinct CDR3 sequences, roughly 3.5% recorded once. Sequencing input: PBMCs. The origin of the receptors is a woman between 18 and 29 years old with multiple sclerosis.

This clonotype has ten or more counts. J is TRBJ2-5 and V is TRBV5-6, with a weak D call TRBD2 (5 bases). The V gene's germline CDR1 is SGHDT and CDR2 YYEEEE. The CDR3 sequence is 14 residues long. Trimming took 3 bases from V and 3 from J, leaving 12 bases between them. As DNA, the CDR3 is TGTGCCAGCAGCTCCTTAGACGGGAAAGAGACCCAGTACTTC. Amino acids: CASSSLDGKETQYF.

This clonotype was counted many times. V usage is TRBV10-3 and J usage is TRBJ1-4; TRBD1 is a possible D gene (5 bases). Trimming left V 0 bases short and J 10 bases short, with 15 bases between. The CDR3 is made up of 15 amino acids. Germline V lookup: CDR1 ENHRY, CDR2 SYGVKD. In nucleotides, the CDR3 is TGTGCCATCAGTGAGTCCTCAGGGAATGAAGGAAAACTGTTTTTT. Its protein product is CAISESSGNEGKLFF.

This clonotype was counted many times. The DNA for the CDR3 is TGTGCCAGCAGTGACCCCGGGACAGCGAAGACCCAGTACTTC. It yields the protein CASSDPGTAKTQYF. The chain carries TRBV25-1 and TRBJ2-5; TRBD1 matches 7 bases. Germline CDR1 reads MGHDK; CDR2 reads SYGVNS. The CDR3 consists of 14 residues. The ends lost 3 bases at V and 6 bases at J; junction bases unmatched: 7.

This clonotype has at least ten counts. The chain combines TRBV28 with TRBJ2-5, with 7 bases matching TRBD2. Looked up from germline, CDR1 is MDHEN and CDR2 is SYDVKM. The CDR3 spans 15 residues. The J segment lost 7 bases and the V segment lost 7 bases, leaving 15 bases of the junction unmatched. The CDR3 bases are TGTGCCAGCACCCCCCCGGGACTACAAGACGGGACCCAGTACTTC. Translated, it gives CASTPPGLQDGTQYF.

This clonotype appeared many times. The rearrangement joins TRBV7-9 to TRBJ2-1, with 10 bases that match TRBD2. CDR1 is SEHNR and CDR2 is FQNEAQ in the germline V gene (reference sequence). The CDR3 length is 16 residues. J gave up 9 bases and V 5 bases, and 13 bases lay outside the gene matches. The CDR3 sequence: CASSKSWLAGDIEQFF. The CDR3 DNA sequence: TGTGCCAGCAGCAAATCGTGGCTAGCGGGAGACATTGAGCAGTTCTTC.

This clonotype was seen ten or more times. V gene TRBV10-3 combines with J gene TRBJ2-1; 12 nucleotides match TRBD2. The germline CDR1 and CDR2 sequences are ENHRY and SYGVKD. V shed 3 bases and J 7 bases; nucleotides not matched to a gene: 4. The CDR3 contains 15 residues. Here the CDR3 reads CAISESSGRANEQFF. CDR3 bases: TGTGCCATCAGTGAATCTAGCGGGAGGGCTAATGAGCAGTTCTTC.

This clonotype has at least ten counts. The rearrangement links TRBV20-1 to TRBJ2-7; D perhaps matches TRBD1 (6 bases). CDR1 DFQATT and CDR2 SNEGSKA come from the germline V gene (reference sequence). V was shortened by 3 bases and J by 4 bases, with 16 bases between the two germline ends. The CDR3 sequence is 14 residues long. CDR3 in amino acids: CSASPPTGSYEQYF. The CDR3 DNA reads TGCAGTGCTAGCCCTCCTACAGGGAGTTACGAGCAGTACTTC.

Many counts were recorded for this clonotype. The CDR3 DNA reads TGTGCCAGCAGCTTCGGACAGGGGGCAGGGTACGAGCAGTACTTC. This codes for CASSFGQGAGYEQYF. The chain joins TRBV27 to TRBJ2-7; TRBD1 agrees at 11 bases. Germline assignment: CDR1 MNHEY and CDR2 SMNVEV (reference sequence). J lost 4 bases, V lost 6 bases, and 8 bases had no gene match. The CDR3 spans 15 residues.

This clonotype was observed at least ten times. The chain employs TRBV20-1 and TRBJ2-3, with D perhaps assigned TRBD1 or TRBD2 (7 bases each). CDR1 and CDR2 from the germline V gene are DFQATT and SNEGSKA (reference sequence). The CDR3 is 14 amino acids. The CDR3 coding sequence is TGCAGCCCCCAGGGGGGGGGCGTCAAAGATACGCAGTATTTT. This encodes CSPQGGGVKDTQYF.

This clonotype was counted ten times or more. The chain combines TRBV12-3 or TRBV12-4 with TRBJ1-6, with 9 bases matching TRBD1. Trimming cost V 6 bases and J 8 bases; bases outside gene matches: 2. The CDR3 has 13 amino acids. The CDR3 nucleotides are TGTGCCAGCAGCCGACAGGGGGATTCACCCCTCCACTTT. It is translated as CASSRQGDSPLHF.

There are many counts of this clonotype. V is TRBV14 and J is TRBJ2-7; D unclear. Germline CDR1 reads SGHDN; CDR2 reads FVKESK. The CDR3 runs 15 residues. Trimming pared 0 bases from V and 2 bases from J, leaving 11 bases between. DNA of the CDR3: TGTGCCAGCAGCCAAGAGGAAGCTCTCCCCTACGAGCAGTACTTC. It yields the protein CASSQEEALPYEQYF.

This clonotype was recorded many times. This chain links TRBV12-3 or TRBV12-4 with TRBJ1-1, with 8 nucleotides matching TRBD1. This CDR3 comprises 14 residues. V trimming: 7 bases; J trimming: 5 bases; junction bases outside the gene matches: 9. The CDR3 sequence: CASISNTGGTEAFF. The CDR3 coding sequence is TGTGCCAGCATTTCCAATACAGGGGGTACTGAAGCTTTCTTT.

This clonotype was detected many times. The rearrangement links TRBV7-9 to TRBJ2-2; D call uncertain. The CDR3 is 13 residues long. CDR1 is SEHNR and CDR2 is FQNEAQ in the germline V gene (reference sequence). Trimming removed 4 bases at V and 4 bases at J, with 7 bases between. In nucleotides, the CDR3 is TGTGCCAGCAGCTCCGTGGGCACCGGGGAGCTGTTTTTT. Protein sequence: CASSSVGTGELFF.